The entry below gives a single TCR beta chain sequence along with its context. Its specificity is not known. Measured with immunoSEQ multiplex PCR; TCRdb has only the in-frame clones, and not every one. The sample has about 60,000 clones, about 70% seen once. The data stem from a study of T cell clones after liver transplantation. V was cut by 8 bases and J by 2 bases, with 12 bases left in between. This CDR3 has 13 residues. Germline lookup yields CDR1 MNHNS and CDR2 SASEGT. Study-wide findings and caveats: Post-transplant, graft-donor-reactive CD4 TCRbeta sequences in blood dropped significantly in most of the 8 subjects.

V and J are TRBV6-1 and TRBJ2-5; D may be TRBD2 (6 bases). The specimen comprised CD4+ T cells from blood, sampled before liver transplant. This clonotype was obtained from a human donor who received a liver transplant. The CDR3 sequence: CASCEAGQETQYF. The CDR3 region has the DNA TGTGCCAGCTGCGAGGCGGGGCAAGAGACCCAGTACTTC.